These T cell receptor beta chains were read from a single sample in a study of T cell changes during pregnancy in multiple sclerosis. Using immunoSEQ multiplex PCR, the repertoire was profiled, and TCRdb retains in-frame clones only, with some absent. Of some 69,000 clones in the sample, more than 90% were seen once. Sequencing used peripheral blood, obtained in the second trimester of pregnancy. All receptors come from a female donor in good health, enrolled as a control in a pregnancy study. CDR3s include the opening cysteine and the closing phenylalanine or tryptophan. D genes are given only for firm matches. Clone size is given for some rows only: seen once, a few or many times, or a class if the clone is expanded.

>TRBV7-3|TRBJ1-5|few|TRBD1
TGTGCCATCAATGTGACAGGGACTAGCAATCAGCCCCAGCATTTT
CAINVTGTSNQPQHF
>TRBV10-2|TRBJ2-7|NA|NA
TGCGCCAGCAGTCCCTGGGAGGGGGACTACGAGCAGTACTTC
CASSPWEGDYEQYF
>TRBV4-3|TRBJ1-5|NA|NA
TGCGCCAGCAGCCAAGTCAGAAATCAGCCCCAGCATTTT
CASSQVRNQPQHF
>TRBV7-9|TRBJ1-6|NA|NA
TGTGCCAGCAGCAACACCAATGAGGATAAGAGTTCACCCCTCCACTTT
CASSNTNEDKSSPLHF
>TRBV5-6|TRBJ1-2|NA|NA
TGTGCCAGCAGCCGGGGGACGGATAACTATGGCTACACCTTC
CASSRGTDNYGYTF
>TRBV6-5|TRBJ2-7|NA|TRBD1
TGTGCCAGCACCAAGGCCGGGACAGGCTCCTACGAGCAGTACTTC
CASTKAGTGSYEQYF
>TRBV15|TRBJ2-5|once|TRBD1
TGTGCCACCAGCGGTGACAGGGGCGGTGGACAAGAGACCCAGTACTTC
CATSGDRGGGQETQYF
>TRBV7-3|TRBJ1-6|NA|TRBD1
TGTGCCAGCAGCGCCGGGACAGTTAATTCACCCCTCCACTTT
CASSAGTVNSPLHF
>TRBV4-2|TRBJ2-3|NA|NA
TGTGCCAGCAGCCCCCGTGCGGATACGCAGTATTTT
CASSPRADTQYF
>TRBV2|TRBJ2-1|NA|NA
TGTGCCAGCAGTGAAGGAGGGGGGGTGGTAAATGAGCAGTTCTTC
CASSEGGGVVNEQFF
>TRBV6-5|TRBJ1-6|few|NA
TGTGCCAGCAGGCGAAACAGGGAGGGCTACTCACCCCTCCACTTT
CASRRNREGYSPLHF
>TRBV19|TRBJ2-3|NA|NA
TGTGCCAGTAGTATAGGAGGACTGGTAACCTACACAGATACGCAGTATTTT
CASSIGGLVTYTDTQYF
>TRBV5-1|TRBJ1-2|NA|NA
TGCGCCAGCACCCCGGGGGGTAACTATGGCTACACCTTC
CASTPGGNYGYTF
>TRBV4-1|TRBJ1-2|NA|TRBD1
TGCGCCAGCAGCCAGGGAACAGGGGGCATTAACTATGGCTACACCTTC
CASSQGTGGINYGYTF
>TRBV7-2|TRBJ1-2|NA|NA
TGTGCCAGCAGCTTGAGGGTCTACTATGGCTACACCTTC
CASSLRVYYGYTF
>TRBV27|TRBJ2-7|NA|NA
TGTGCCAGCAGTTCCTTTCCCCCCACCGGGACACAGAGCTACGAGCAGTACTTC
CASSSFPPTGTQSYEQYF
>TRBV5-1|TRBJ1-1|NA|TRBD1
TGCGCCAGCAGCTTGGAGAGACAGGGGGCCCCGAACACTGAAGCTTTCTTT
CASSLERQGAPNTEAFF